The next 30 T cell receptor beta chains were all read from a single sample in a study of OX40 agonist ivuxolimab in advanced cancers. Sequenced by immunoSEQ multiplex PCR; TCRdb stores in-frame clones only, minus some. The data contain around 30,000 clones, around 85% of them seen just once; the ten biggest clones take up 20% to 25%. Sample: CD4+ or CD8+ T cells sorted from blood, taken in a trial of the OX40 agonist ivuxolimab. The receptors were sampled from an adult with an advanced solid tumor such as melanoma, head and neck, liver or kidney cancer.

The V call is TRBV5-6, the J call TRBJ1-4, with 7 bases identical to TRBD1. Per germline, CDR1 SGHDT and CDR2 YYEEEE. Unmatched junction bases numbered 15, after V lost 0 bases and J lost 7 bases. The CDR3 sequence is 18 residues long. This chain's CDR3 is CASSLGPFLTGPSEKLFF. CDR3 bases: TGTGCCAGCAGCTTGGGTCCTTTTTTGACAGGGCCTAGTGAAAAACTGTTTTTT.

The chain is built from TRBV5-4 and TRBJ2-3; 7 bases match TRBD1. V lost 1 base, J lost 3 bases, and 5 bases stayed unmatched. The CDR3 runs to 15 residues. Germline lookup yields CDR1 SGHNT and CDR2 YYREEE (reference sequence). The CDR3 DNA is TGTGCCAGCAGCTTGTCGACAGGGTCGACAGATACGCAGTATTTT. Residues: CASSLSTGSTDTQYF.

This rearrangement joins TRBV29-1 to TRBJ2-7; 7 nucleotides line up with TRBD2. Germline values: CDR1 SQVTM, CDR2 ANQGSEA. There are 13 residues in the CDR3. Trimming took 7 bases from V and 3 from J; bases not matched to a gene: 9. The CDR3 protein is CSARGEESYEQYF. CDR3 DNA sequence: TGCAGCGCCCGGGGGGAGGAAAGCTACGAGCAGTACTTC.

J is TRBJ2-5 and V is TRBV5-4; TRBD2 matches 9 bases. The germline V gene encodes CDR1 SGHNT and CDR2 YYREEE (reference sequence). There are 17 residues in the CDR3. The ends lost 4 bases at V and 5 bases at J; junction bases unmatched: 15. Here the CDR3 reads CASSQWGSGRGGETQYF. The CDR3, as DNA: TGTGCCAGCAGCCAATGGGGTAGCGGGAGAGGTGGGGAGACCCAGTACTTC.

V is TRBV19 and J is TRBJ1-4, with TRBD1 as a possible D gene (5 bases). V was clipped by 10 bases and J by 4 bases, with 13 bases between them. CDR1 is LNHDA and CDR2 is SQIVND in the germline V gene (reference sequence). This CDR3 is 13 amino acids long. CDR3 amino acids: CATAGWDNEKLFF. The CDR3 DNA reads as TGTGCCACCGCAGGGTGGGATAATGAAAAACTGTTTTTT.

This chain connects TRBV7-9 to TRBJ2-7, with 7 bases fitting TRBD2. The CDR3 extends over 16 amino acids. Per germline, CDR1 SEHNR and CDR2 FQNEAQ (reference sequence). The junction had 10 bases not matched to a gene; V was cut back by 1 base and J by 4 bases. The CDR3 loop reads CASSLGVLGEGYEQYF. Written as DNA, the CDR3 is TGTGCCAGCAGCTTAGGCGTATTGGGGGAGGGATACGAGCAGTACTTC. Complete variable domain (other parts from reference TRBV7-9 and TRBJ2-7): DTGVSQNPRHKITKRGQNVTFRCDPISEHNRLYWYRQTLGQGPEFLTYFQNEAQLEKSRLLSDRFSAERPKGSFSTLEIQRTEQGDSAMYLCASSLGVLGEGYEQYFGPGTRLTVT.

The V and J genes are TRBV19 and TRBJ2-1; the D is unclear. V shed 3 bases and J shed 8 bases, with 11 bases lying between them. The CDR3 contains 13 residues. Per germline, CDR1 LNHDA and CDR2 SQIVND (reference sequence). Here the CDR3 reads CASSISAKDEQFF. In DNA, the CDR3 is TGTGCCAGTAGTATTTCGGCCAAGGATGAGCAGTTCTTC. Supplemented by reference TRBV19 and TRBJ2-1, the full variable domain reads DGGITQSPKYLFRKEGQNVTLSCEQNLNHDAMYWYRQDPGQGLRLIYYSQIVNDFQKGDIAEGYSVSREKKESFPLTVTSAQKNPTAFYLCASSISAKDEQFFGPGTRLTVL.

This clone was picked up many times. This rearrangement joins TRBV5-1 to TRBJ1-2; possibly TRBD1 for D (6 bases). The CDR3 totals 14 residues. Trimming cost V 0 bases and J 4 bases, with 10 bases left between them. The germline V gene encodes CDR1 SGHRS and CDR2 YFSETQ. CDR3 nucleotide sequence: TGCGCCAGCAGCTTGGGCGGGACAATCTATGGCTACACCTTC. This sequence encodes CASSLGGTIYGYTF.

J is TRBJ1-2 and V is TRBV6-5; 9 bases align to TRBD1. V shed 2 bases and J 2 bases; nucleotides not matched to a gene: 3. Germline values: CDR1 MNHEY, CDR2 SVGAGI. This CDR3 has 15 amino acids. This CDR3 is CASSYTTGGNYGYTF. For the CDR3, the DNA is TGTGCCAGCAGTTACACTACAGGGGGCAACTATGGCTACACCTTC.

The chain links TRBV6-6 to TRBJ1-2; weak D call: TRBD1 (6 bases). The CDR3 consists of 16 residues. Trimming left V 2 bases short and J 2 bases short, with 15 bases between. The germline V gene encodes CDR1 MNHNY and CDR2 SVGAGI (reference sequence). The CDR3 spells CASSYAIYGQNYGYTF. In DNA, the CDR3 is TGTGCCAGCAGTTACGCGATCTACGGACAGAACTATGGCTACACCTTC.

V gene TRBV28 combines with J gene TRBJ2-1, with 11 bases identical to TRBD2. The CDR3 runs to 17 residues. The germline V gene has CDR1 MDHEN and CDR2 SYDVKM. The J segment lost 12 bases and the V segment lost 3 bases, leaving 16 bases of the junction unmatched. CDR3 nucleotides: TGTGCCAGCAGTTTTAGCCGAGACCCACTAGCGGGAGAAGGGCAGTTCTTC. Its protein is CASSFSRDPLAGEGQFF. Complete variable domain (other parts from reference TRBV28 and TRBJ2-1): DVKVTQSSRYLVKRTGEKVFLECVQDMDHENMFWYRQDPGLGLRLIYFSYDVKMKEKGDIPEGYSVSREKKERFSLILESASTNQTSMYLCASSFSRDPLAGEGQFFGPGTRLTVL.

This clone was observed once. At one end, the junction sequence differs from germline, possibly due to a read error. This chain connects TRBV19 to TRBJ2-1, with D possibly being TRBD2 (5 bases). Germline values: CDR1 LNHDA, CDR2 SQIVND (reference sequence). The CDR3 loop spans 14 amino acids. The CDR3 DNA reads as TGTGCCAGCAGTATAGCGTTCGACTACAATGAGCAGTTCTTC. The encoded protein is CASSIAFDYNEQFF.

The chain uses TRBV5-6 and TRBJ1-1; D is undetermined. V lost 2 bases and J lost 0, with 5 bases in between. This CDR3 region has 13 residues. CDR1 SGHDT and CDR2 YYEEEE come from the germline V gene. CDR3 residues: CASSFLLNTEAFF. CDR3 DNA sequence: TGTGCCAGCAGCTTTTTACTGAACACTGAAGCTTTCTTT.

The rearrangement uses TRBV7-9 and TRBJ2-4, with D perhaps matching TRBD1 or TRBD2 (6 bases each). The germline V gene has CDR1 SEHNR and CDR2 FQNEAQ (reference sequence). V was cut by 5 bases and J by 4 bases, with 15 bases left in between. CDR3 length equals 15 residues. The CDR3 DNA is TGTGCCAGCAGCCCAGACTGGGGGGCAAAAAACATTCAGTACTTC. Amino acids: CASSPDWGAKNIQYF.

The chain is built from TRBV30 and TRBJ2-3; 8 bases are shared with TRBD2. Germline-derived CDR1 and CDR2 are GTSNPN and SVGIG (reference sequence). The CDR3 spans 15 residues. The V gene end was trimmed by 4 bases and the J gene end by 5 bases; junction bases not matched to a gene: 11. CDR3 bases: TGTGCCTGGACCCTTTCCGGGGGGGTATTAGATACGCAGTATTTT. This translates into CAWTLSGGVLDTQYF.

J is TRBJ2-3 and V is TRBV27, with TRBD2 matching 8 bases. Germline V gene sequence: CDR1 MNHEY, CDR2 SMNVEV (reference sequence). CDR3 size: 15 residues. V was clipped by 3 bases and J by 0 bases; unmatched bases: 2. The CDR3 DNA sequence: TGTGCCAGCAGTTTGGCTAGCGGGAGCACAGATACGCAGTATTTT. Encoded protein: CASSLASGSTDTQYF.

This clone is classed as medium-sized. This sequence joins TRBV7-9 and TRBJ1-2; D is unclear. V lost 1 base, J lost 5 bases, and 5 bases lay in between. This CDR3 has 12 residues. Looked up from germline, CDR1 is SEHNR and CDR2 is FQNEAQ (reference sequence). The CDR3 coding sequence is TGTGCCAGCAGCTTAGGACGATATGGCTACACCTTC. It specifies CASSLGRYGYTF.

The chain carries TRBV2 and TRBJ2-7; 8 bases are shared with TRBD1. The CDR3 consists of 15 residues. Germline loops: CDR1 SNHLY, CDR2 FYNNEI. The junction had 7 bases not matched to a gene; V was cut back by 6 bases and J by 0 bases. The CDR3 here is CASRGGQESSYEQYF. The DNA of the CDR3 is TGTGCCAGCAGGGGGGGACAGGAGAGCTCCTACGAGCAGTACTTC.

This sequence joins TRBV7-8 and TRBJ1-1; possibly TRBD1 for D (6 bases). Germline CDR1 SGHVS, CDR2 FQNEAQ. This CDR3 region has 16 residues. V was trimmed by 5 bases and J by 0 bases, leaving 16 bases between them. As DNA, the CDR3 is TGTGCCAGCAGCCCGGGGGGGGCGATCATGAACACTGAAGCTTTCTTT. Protein: CASSPGGAIMNTEAFF.

V is TRBV7-3 and J is TRBJ1-2; D possibly corresponds to TRBD1 (5 bases). The germline gives CDR1 SGHTA, CDR2 FQGTGA. Trimming took 5 bases from V and 2 from J, leaving 18 bases between them. This CDR3 contains 16 residues. DNA of the CDR3: TGTGCCAGCAGCCCCGCCGGAGGGGCTAGGAACTATGGCTACACCTTC. Protein sequence: CASSPAGGARNYGYTF. Together with reference TRBV7-3 and TRBJ1-2, the CDR3 gives the full variable domain: GAGVSQTPSNKVTEKGKYVELRCDPISGHTALYWYRQSLGQGPEFLIYFQGTGAADDSGLPNDRFFAVRPEGSVSTLKIQRTERGDSAVYLCASSPAGGARNYGYTFGSGTRLTVV.

This clone has more than one count but fewer than ten. The chain links TRBV9 to TRBJ2-3; no clear D. V was clipped by 5 bases and J by 0 bases, with 7 bases between them. The CDR3 is 13 amino acids. Germline V gene sequence: CDR1 SGDLS, CDR2 YYNGEE. For the CDR3, the DNA is TGTGCCAGCAGTAGGATTAGCACAGATACGCAGTATTTT. This sequence encodes CASSRISTDTQYF.

This clone was observed a handful of times. V is TRBV29-1 and J is TRBJ1-1; 9 bases align to TRBD1. Germline V gene data show CDR1 as SQVTM and CDR2 as ANQGSEA. With 5 bases clipped from V and 0 bases from J, the junction kept 4 bases outside the gene matches. The CDR3 is 14 residues long. CDR3 sequence (DNA): TGCAGCGTTTCCGGGACAGGGATGAACACTGAAGCTTTCTTT. Its translation is CSVSGTGMNTEAFF. The whole variable domain, remainder taken from reference TRBV29-1 and TRBJ1-1, is SAVISQKPSRDICQRGTSLTIQCQVDSQVTMMFWYRQQPGQSLTLIATANQGSEATYESGFVIDKFPISRPNLTFSTLTVSNMSPEDSSIYLCSVSGTGMNTEAFFGQGTRLTVV.

This clone was observed a handful of times. CDR3 sequence (DNA): TGTGCCAGCAGCGAGGGGACAAGCTCCTACGAGCAGTACTTC. Its translation: CASSEGTSSYEQYF. This chain connects TRBV9 to TRBJ2-7; a weak D match, TRBD1 (6 bases). V lost 3 bases and J lost 0, with 10 bases in between. This CDR3 is 14 amino acids long. Germline CDR1 and CDR2: SGDLS and YYNGEE.

In this sample, this clone turned up a few times. This chain connects TRBV27 to TRBJ1-1; no firm D call. Trimming pared 2 bases from V and 0 bases from J, leaving 4 bases between. The CDR3 spans 13 residues. Germline assignment: CDR1 MNHEY and CDR2 SMNVEV (reference sequence). DNA of the CDR3: TGTGCCAGCAGTTTAGTGGTGAACACTGAAGCTTTCTTT. Translation gives CASSLVVNTEAFF.

The V call is TRBV5-6, the J call TRBJ2-1; TRBD1 is a possible D gene (5 bases). Per germline, CDR1 SGHDT and CDR2 YYEEEE. The CDR3 runs to 14 residues. The V and J ends lost 4 bases and 6 bases respectively, with 14 bases between them. For the CDR3, the DNA is TGTGCCAGCAGCCCGGATTCTAGGGGCAATGAGCAGTTCTTC. Its translation: CASSPDSRGNEQFF.

The V gene is TRBV28, the J gene TRBJ2-5; TRBD1 agrees at 9 bases. The CDR3 spans 15 residues. Germline V lookup: CDR1 MDHEN, CDR2 SYDVKM. V lost 6 bases and J lost 1; bases outside the gene matches: 6. The CDR3 bases are TGTGCCAGCAGATCCAGGGACAGGGTCCAAGAGACCCAGTACTTC. It codes for CASRSRDRVQETQYF.

The chain recombines TRBV5-1 with TRBJ2-7; D gene ambiguous. Trimming took off 4 bases at V and 0 bases at J, with 14 bases between the two ends. The CDR3 extends over 15 amino acids. Germline CDR1 reads SGHRS; CDR2 reads YFSETQ. The CDR3 sequence: CASSQEPASSYEQYF. The CDR3, as DNA: TGCGCCAGCAGCCAAGAGCCGGCTAGCTCCTACGAGCAGTACTTC.

The chain uses TRBV4-2 and TRBJ2-1; TRBD1 agrees at 8 bases. Germline V gives CDR1 LGHNA, CDR2 YNFKEQ. The CDR3 has 17 residues. With V trimmed by 5 bases and J by 7 bases, 16 bases remained unmatched. CDR3 in DNA: TGTGCCAGCAGCAACACTGACAGGGGAGGAAGTATGAATGAGCAGTTCTTC. This codes for CASSNTDRGGSMNEQFF.

The CDR3 loop is CASSLLGDGGANVLTF. The CDR3 coding sequence is TGTGCCAGCAGTTTACTGGGGGACGGTGGGGCCAACGTCCTGACTTTC. The chain joins TRBV28 to TRBJ2-6, with D perhaps assigned TRBD1 or TRBD2 (5 bases each). With 2 bases removed from V and 3 bases from J, the gap between germline ends came to 11 bases. The CDR3 extends over 16 amino acids. Germline-derived CDR1 and CDR2 are MDHEN and SYDVKM. Full variable domain (missing parts from reference TRBV28 and TRBJ2-6): DVKVTQSSRYLVKRTGEKVFLECVQDMDHENMFWYRQDPGLGLRLIYFSYDVKMKEKGDIPEGYSVSREKKERFSLILESASTNQTSMYLCASSLLGDGGANVLTFGAGSRLTVL.

The chain joins TRBV4-2 to TRBJ2-1, with D maybe TRBD2 (6 bases). Trimming removed 4 bases from V and 4 bases from J, with 17 bases in between. CDR1 LGHNA and CDR2 YNFKEQ come from the germline V gene. This CDR3 is built from 16 residues. The CDR3 spells CASSPDSGTGYNEQFF. CDR3 bases: TGTGCCAGCAGCCCAGATTCCGGGACTGGTTACAATGAGCAGTTCTTC.